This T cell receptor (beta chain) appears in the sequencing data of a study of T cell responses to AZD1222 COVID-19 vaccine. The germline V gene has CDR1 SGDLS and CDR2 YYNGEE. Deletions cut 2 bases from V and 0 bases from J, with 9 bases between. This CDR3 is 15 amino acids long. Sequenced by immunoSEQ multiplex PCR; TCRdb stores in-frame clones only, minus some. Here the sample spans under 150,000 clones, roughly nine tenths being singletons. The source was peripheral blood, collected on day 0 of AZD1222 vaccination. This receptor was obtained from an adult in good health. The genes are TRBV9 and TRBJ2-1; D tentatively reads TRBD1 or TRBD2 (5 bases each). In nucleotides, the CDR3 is TGTGCCAGCAGCGTGGGACCCGACTCCTACAATGAGCAGTTCTTC. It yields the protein CASSVGPDSYNEQFF.